Each of the 13 T cell receptor beta chains below was sequenced from the same sample in a study of PD-1 blockade in classical Hodgkin lymphoma. All the patients suffered relapse after autologous stem cell transplantation, and brentuximab vedotin exposure differed. Generated by immunoSEQ multiplex PCR, the TCRdb table keeps only in-frame clones and is missing some. The table shows 35,000 to 50,000 clones, with 76% occurring only once. The sequencing used peripheral blood mononuclear cells (PBMCs), collected at baseline. These receptors were obtained from a human donor with classical Hodgkin lymphoma.

The rearrangement joins TRBV5-6 to TRBJ1-2; no clear D. Germline CDR1 is SGHDT and CDR2 is YYEEEE. V gave up 4 bases and J gave up 8 bases, with 18 bases separating them. The CDR3 covers 14 residues. Written as DNA, the CDR3 is TGTGCCAGCAGCCTGCAAAAAGGAGGAGGGGGCTACACCTTC. This sequence encodes CASSLQKGGGGYTF. Drawing the rest from reference TRBV5-6 and TRBJ1-2, the complete variable domain is DAGVTQSPTHLIKTRGQQVTLRCSPKSGHDTVSWYQQALGQGPQFIFQYYEEEERQRGNFPDRFSGHQFPNYSSELNVNALLLGDSALYLCASSLQKGGGGYTFGSGTRLTVV.

This sequence joins TRBV7-9 and TRBJ2-2; D may be TRBD1 (7 bases). Trimming left V 11 bases short and J 6 bases short, with 16 bases between. CDR1 is SEHNR, CDR2 FQNEAQ, per germline (reference sequence). This CDR3 contains 13 residues. The DNA for the CDR3 is TGTGCCTCTCAGCCAGGGGGGTCCGGGGAGCTGTTTTTT. This gives the protein CASQPGGSGELFF.

This clone was counted only a few times. The chain joins TRBV7-9 to TRBJ2-7, with a weak D call TRBD2 (5 bases). The V gene lost 0 bases and the J gene lost 1 base, with 7 bases spanning the gap. The CDR3 consists of 14 residues. The germline V gene has CDR1 SEHNR and CDR2 FQNEAQ (reference sequence). CDR3 DNA: TGTGCCAGCAGCTTAGCGCCGGGATCCTACGAGCAGTACTTC. It codes for CASSLAPGSYEQYF.

J is TRBJ1-2 and V is TRBV28, with D unresolved. The CDR3 spans 15 residues. Trimming shortened V by 3 bases and J by 1 base, and 12 bases separated the two germline ends. The germline V gene encodes CDR1 MDHEN and CDR2 SYDVKM. CDR3 residues: CASSFGFQDNYGYTF. CDR3 sequence (DNA): TGTGCCAGCAGTTTTGGTTTTCAGGATAACTATGGCTACACCTTC.

The chain is built from TRBV6-5 and TRBJ1-5; D may be TRBD1 (6 bases). This CDR3 is built from 15 residues. Trimming left V 6 bases short and J 0 bases short, with 12 bases between. CDR1 and CDR2 (germline): MNHEY, SVGAGI. CDR3 loop: CASRTGAYSNQPQHF. DNA of the CDR3: TGTGCCAGCAGGACAGGAGCTTATAGCAATCAGCCCCAGCATTTT.

The gene calls are TRBV27 and TRBJ2-1; D assignment may be TRBD1 or TRBD2 (5 bases each). The germline V and J ends were trimmed by 3 bases and 6 bases, with 18 bases remaining between them. The germline CDR1 and CDR2 sequences are MNHEY and SMNVEV (reference sequence). CDR3 length equals 16 residues. CDR3 nucleotides: TGTGCCAGCAGTTTTAACCTTGGGGGATCGGGCAATGAGCAGTTCTTC. Amino acid sequence: CASSFNLGGSGNEQFF.

The chain is built from TRBV18 and TRBJ1-5; weak D call: TRBD1 (5 bases). From germline, CDR1 is KGHSH and CDR2 LQKENI. Trimming took off 7 bases at V and 2 bases at J, with 9 bases between the two ends. The CDR3 is 13 residues long. The CDR3: CASFGGGNQPQHF. The DNA for the CDR3 is TGTGCCAGCTTTGGAGGGGGCAATCAGCCCCAGCATTTT.

The gene calls are TRBV7-2 and TRBJ2-1; 8 bases are a match to TRBD2. V trimming: 0 bases; J trimming: 4 bases; junction bases outside the gene matches: 5. Germline CDR1 is SGHTA and CDR2 is FQGNSA. This CDR3 is built from 16 residues. The CDR3 region is CASSLAPSGSYNEQFF. DNA for the CDR3: TGTGCCAGCAGCTTAGCCCCCAGCGGGAGTTACAATGAGCAGTTCTTC.

The rearrangement joins TRBV5-8 to TRBJ2-7, with TRBD2 as a possible D gene (6 bases). This CDR3 is built from 17 residues. CDR1 is SGHTS, CDR2 YDEGEE, per germline. V was shortened by 4 bases and J by 4 bases, with 24 bases between the two germline ends. CDR3: CASSARPGGKYLYEQYF. The CDR3 DNA is TGTGCCAGCAGCGCCAGGCCTGGCGGGAAATATTTATACGAGCAGTACTTC.

The V and J genes are TRBV28 and TRBJ2-2, with TRBD2 matching 8 bases. Germline CDR1 reads MDHEN; CDR2 reads SYDVKM. The CDR3 has 18 amino acids. Losses at the gene ends were 5 bases for V and 0 bases for J; bases not matched to a gene: 11. The CDR3 protein is CASSTRGGVESNTGELFF. CDR3 sequence (DNA): TGTGCCAGCAGTACCCGGGGGGGGGTCGAATCGAACACCGGGGAGCTGTTTTTT.

This chain connects TRBV27 to TRBJ1-5; the D is unclear. The CDR3 totals 15 residues. V shed 5 bases and J shed 0 bases, with 11 bases lying between them. The germline V gene encodes CDR1 MNHEY and CDR2 SMNVEV (reference sequence). CDR3 protein: CASSPTPYSNQPQHF. Here the CDR3 DNA reads TGTGCCAGCAGTCCGACACCCTATAGCAATCAGCCCCAGCATTTT.

The gene calls are TRBV18 and TRBJ1-4; a possible D gene is TRBD1 (5 bases). CDR1 and CDR2 (germline): KGHSH, LQKENI. V was pared by 3 bases and J by 8 bases, with 7 bases between. CDR3 length equals 12 residues. The CDR3 DNA is TGTGCCAGCTCACCGGCAGGGGAAAAACTGTTTTTT. This codes for CASSPAGEKLFF.

The chain carries TRBV21-1 and TRBJ2-7; the table's TRBD2 call for D was not verified on the DNA. TRBV21-1 is termed a pseudogene. The CDR3 totals 14 residues. This CDR3 reads CASSKGRLSYEQYF. In DNA form, the CDR3 reads TGTGCCAGCAGCAAAGGGAGGCTCTCCTACGAGCAGTACTTC.